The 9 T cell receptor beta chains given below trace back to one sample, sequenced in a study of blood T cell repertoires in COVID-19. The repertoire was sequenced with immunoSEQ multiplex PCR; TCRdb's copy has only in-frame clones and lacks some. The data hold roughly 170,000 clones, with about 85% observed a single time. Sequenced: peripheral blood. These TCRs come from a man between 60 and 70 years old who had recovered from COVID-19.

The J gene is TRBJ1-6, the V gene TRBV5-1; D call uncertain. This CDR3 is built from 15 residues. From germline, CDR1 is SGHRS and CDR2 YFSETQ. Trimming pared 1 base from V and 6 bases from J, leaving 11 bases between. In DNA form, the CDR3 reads TGCGCCAGCAGCTTGTCCGGGGTTCTTAATTCACCCCTCCACTTT. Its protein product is CASSLSGVLNSPLHF.

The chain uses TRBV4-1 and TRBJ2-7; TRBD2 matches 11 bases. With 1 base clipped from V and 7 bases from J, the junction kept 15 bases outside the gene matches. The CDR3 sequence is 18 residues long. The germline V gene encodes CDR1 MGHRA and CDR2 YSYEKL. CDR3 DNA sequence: TGCGCCAGCAGCCAAGTTCCCCCCTATAGCGGGGGGGCTAGGGAGCAGTACTTC. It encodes CASSQVPPYSGGAREQYF.

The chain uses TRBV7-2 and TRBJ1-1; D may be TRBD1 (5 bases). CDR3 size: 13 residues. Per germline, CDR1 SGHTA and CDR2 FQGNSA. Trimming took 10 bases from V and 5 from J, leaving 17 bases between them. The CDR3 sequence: CATLGGPSTEAFF. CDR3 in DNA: TGTGCCACCCTCGGGGGACCGAGTACTGAAGCTTTCTTT.

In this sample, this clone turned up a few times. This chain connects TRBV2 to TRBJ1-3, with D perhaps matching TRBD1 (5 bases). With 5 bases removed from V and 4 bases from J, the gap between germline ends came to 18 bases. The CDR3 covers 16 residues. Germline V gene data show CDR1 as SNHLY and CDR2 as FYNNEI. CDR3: CASSSRGGGSGNTIYF. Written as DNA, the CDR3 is TGTGCCAGCAGTTCCCGCGGGGGAGGGTCCGGAAACACCATATATTTT.

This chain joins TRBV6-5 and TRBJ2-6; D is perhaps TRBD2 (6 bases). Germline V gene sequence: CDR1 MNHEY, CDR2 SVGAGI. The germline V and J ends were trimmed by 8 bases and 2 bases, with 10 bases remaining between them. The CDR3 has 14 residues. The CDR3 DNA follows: TGTGCCAGCGGACTAATGGCTGGGGCCAACGTCCTGACTTTC. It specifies CASGLMAGANVLTF.

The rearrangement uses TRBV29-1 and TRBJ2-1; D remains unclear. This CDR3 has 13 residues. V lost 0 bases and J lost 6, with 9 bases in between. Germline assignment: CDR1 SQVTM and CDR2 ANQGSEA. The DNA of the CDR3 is TGCAGCGTTGAAGACGGCGGCTTCAATGAGCAGTTCTTC. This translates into CSVEDGGFNEQFF.

The CDR3 loop reads CASSLFAGGYGYTF. The CDR3 coding sequence is TGTGCCAGCAGTTTATTTGCAGGGGGCTATGGCTACACCTTC. The chain has TRBV27 and TRBJ1-2; 7 bases line up with TRBD1. Germline V gene lookup returns CDR1 MNHEY and CDR2 SMNVEV (reference sequence). The V segment lost 1 base and the J segment 4 bases; nucleotides outside the gene matches: 3. This CDR3 comprises 14 residues.

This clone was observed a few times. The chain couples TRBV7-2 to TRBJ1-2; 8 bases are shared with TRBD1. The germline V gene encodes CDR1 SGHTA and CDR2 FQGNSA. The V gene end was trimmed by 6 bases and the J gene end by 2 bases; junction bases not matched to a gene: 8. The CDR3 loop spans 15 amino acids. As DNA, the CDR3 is TGTGCCAGCAGTTTCACAGGGGGGGCCAACTATGGCTACACCTTC. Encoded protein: CASSFTGGANYGYTF.

CDR3 nucleotide sequence: TGCGCCAGCAGTTTTGAATGGCAGCGAGAGACCCAGTACTTC. The encoded protein is CASSFEWQRETQYF. V and J are TRBV5-1 and TRBJ2-5; D is unclear. CDR1 is SGHRS, CDR2 YFSETQ, per germline. V lost 5 bases to trimming and J lost 4 bases, with 15 bases between them. The CDR3 has 14 residues.